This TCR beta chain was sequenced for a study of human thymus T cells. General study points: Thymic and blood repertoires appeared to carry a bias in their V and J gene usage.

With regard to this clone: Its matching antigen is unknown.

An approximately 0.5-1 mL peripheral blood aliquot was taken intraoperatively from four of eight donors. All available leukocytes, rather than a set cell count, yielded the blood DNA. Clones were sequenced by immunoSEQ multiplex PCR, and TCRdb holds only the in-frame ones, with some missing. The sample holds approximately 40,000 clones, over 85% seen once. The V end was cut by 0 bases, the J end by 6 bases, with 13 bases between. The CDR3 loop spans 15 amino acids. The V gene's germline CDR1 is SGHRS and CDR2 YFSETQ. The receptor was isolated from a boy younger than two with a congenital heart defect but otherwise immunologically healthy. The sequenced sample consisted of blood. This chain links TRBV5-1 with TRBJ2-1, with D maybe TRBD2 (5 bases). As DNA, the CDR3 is TGCGCCAGCAGCTTGGCGGGGAACCCTCTCAATGAGCAGTTCTTC. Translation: CASSLAGNPLNEQFF.